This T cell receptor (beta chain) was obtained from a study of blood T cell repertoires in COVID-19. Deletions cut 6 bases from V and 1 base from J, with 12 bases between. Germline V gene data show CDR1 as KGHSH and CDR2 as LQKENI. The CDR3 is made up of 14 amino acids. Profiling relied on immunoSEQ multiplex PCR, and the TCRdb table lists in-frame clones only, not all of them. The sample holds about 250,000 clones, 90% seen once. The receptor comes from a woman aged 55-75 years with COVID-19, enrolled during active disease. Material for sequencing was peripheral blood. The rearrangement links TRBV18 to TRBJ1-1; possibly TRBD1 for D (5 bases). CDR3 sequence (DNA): TGTGCCAGCTCGGGGCGTGGTGGGAACACTGAAGCTTTCTTT. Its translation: CASSGRGGNTEAFF.